This entry lists 7 T cell receptor beta chains sequenced from one sample in a study of early T cells in non-severe SARS-CoV-2 infection. MiXCR was run by TCRdb on the 5' RACE reads, yielding one entry per CDR3 protein. The sample lists roughly 29,000 distinct CDR3 sequences, approximately 4.6% occurring once. The sequenced sample was whole blood. The receptors shown here come from an adult who was a healthcare worker with PCR-confirmed SARS-CoV-2 infection or an uninfected control (not recorded which).

This clonotype was picked up many times. This chain connects TRBV7-2 to TRBJ2-2, with D unclear. This CDR3 is built from 15 residues. Germline values: CDR1 SGHTA, CDR2 FQGNSA. The germline V and J ends were trimmed by 5 bases and 2 bases, with 12 bases remaining between them. For the CDR3, the DNA is TGTGCCAGCAGCGTTACAGCCTATAACACCGGGGAGCTGTTTTTT. It specifies CASSVTAYNTGELFF.

This clonotype has a count of ten or more. This chain connects TRBV5-5 to TRBJ2-1, with TRBD2 matching 12 bases. The germline V gene has CDR1 SGHKS and CDR2 YYEKEE (reference sequence). With V trimmed by 3 bases and J by 7 bases, 5 bases remained unmatched. CDR3 length: 15 residues. The CDR3 is CASSSLAGGRNEQFF. Here the CDR3 DNA reads TGTGCCAGCAGCTCTCTAGCGGGGGGGCGAAATGAGCAGTTCTTC.

This clonotype came up many times. The chain employs TRBV11-3 and TRBJ1-3; D is possibly TRBD1 (6 bases). The CDR3 totals 17 residues. V lost 4 bases and J lost 0, with 16 bases in between. CDR1 is SGHNT and CDR2 is YENEEA in the germline V gene. CDR3 in amino acids: CASSSRRDTNSGNTIYF. The CDR3 DNA sequence: TGTGCCAGCAGCTCCCGCAGGGACACCAACTCTGGAAACACCATATATTTT. Together with reference TRBV11-3 and TRBJ1-3, the CDR3 gives the full variable domain: EAGVVQSPRYKIIEKKQPVAFWCNPISGHNTLYWYLQNLGQGPELLIRYENEEAVDDSQLPKDRFSAERLKGVDSTLKIQPAELGDSAVYLCASSSRRDTNSGNTIYFGEGSWLTVV.

The genes are TRBV4-2 and TRBJ1-2, with 9 bases lining up with TRBD1. V dropped 5 bases and J dropped 1; count of bases not matched to a gene: 8. The CDR3 sequence is 16 residues long. The germline gives CDR1 LGHNA, CDR2 YNFKEQ. CDR3 DNA: TGTGCCAGCAGCTTACCCGGGACAGGGAGTAACTATGGCTACACCTTC. Protein sequence: CASSLPGTGSNYGYTF.

This clonotype was observed many times. This sequence joins TRBV6-5 and TRBJ2-1; D remains ambiguous. Trimming pared 3 bases from V and 6 bases from J, leaving 9 bases between. This CDR3 has 13 residues. CDR1 is MNHEY, CDR2 SVGAGI, per germline. CDR3 nucleotides: TGTGCCAGCAGTTATGAACAAACCAATGAGCAGTTCTTC. Translation gives CASSYEQTNEQFF.

In this sample, this clonotype turned up many times. This chain links TRBV5-1 with TRBJ2-7; the match to TRBD2 covers 11 bases. The CDR3 loop spans 15 amino acids. Germline lookup yields CDR1 SGHRS and CDR2 YFSETQ. With V trimmed by 4 bases and J by 4 bases, 7 bases remained unmatched. CDR3 bases: TGCGCCAGCAGCCCGGACGGGACTAGCGGATACGAGCAGTACTTC. Its protein is CASSPDGTSGYEQYF.

This clonotype has a single count. CDR3 residues: CASSLQRGGETQYF. CDR3 nucleotide sequence: TGTGCCAGCAGCCTTCAGCGGGGGGGAGAGACCCAGTACTTC. V gene TRBV5-4 combines with J gene TRBJ2-5, with 10 bases aligning to TRBD2. V shed 4 bases, J shed 4 bases, and the junction held 4 bases outside the gene matches. The CDR3 runs 14 residues. Germline V gene lookup returns CDR1 SGHNT and CDR2 YYREEE (reference sequence). The entire variable domain, with the rest obtained from reference TRBV5-4 and TRBJ2-5, is as follows: ETGVTQSPTHLIKTRGQQVTLRCSSQSGHNTVSWYQQALGQGPQFIFQYYREEENGRGNFPPRFSGLQFPNYSSELNVNALELDDSALYLCASSLQRGGETQYFGPGTRLLVL.